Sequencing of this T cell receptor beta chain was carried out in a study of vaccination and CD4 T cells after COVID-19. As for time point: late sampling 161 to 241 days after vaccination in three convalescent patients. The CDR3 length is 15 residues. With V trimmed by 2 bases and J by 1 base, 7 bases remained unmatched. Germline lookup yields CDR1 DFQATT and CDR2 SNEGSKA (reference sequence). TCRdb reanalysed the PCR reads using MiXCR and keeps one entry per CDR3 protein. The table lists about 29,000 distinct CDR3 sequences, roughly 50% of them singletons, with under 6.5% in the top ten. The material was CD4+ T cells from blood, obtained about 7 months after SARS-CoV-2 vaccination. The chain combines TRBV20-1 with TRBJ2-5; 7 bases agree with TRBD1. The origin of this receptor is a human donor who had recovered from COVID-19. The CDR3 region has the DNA TGCAGTGCTAGATCAATGACAGGGTCCCAAGAGACCCAGTACTTC. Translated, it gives CSARSMTGSQETQYF.